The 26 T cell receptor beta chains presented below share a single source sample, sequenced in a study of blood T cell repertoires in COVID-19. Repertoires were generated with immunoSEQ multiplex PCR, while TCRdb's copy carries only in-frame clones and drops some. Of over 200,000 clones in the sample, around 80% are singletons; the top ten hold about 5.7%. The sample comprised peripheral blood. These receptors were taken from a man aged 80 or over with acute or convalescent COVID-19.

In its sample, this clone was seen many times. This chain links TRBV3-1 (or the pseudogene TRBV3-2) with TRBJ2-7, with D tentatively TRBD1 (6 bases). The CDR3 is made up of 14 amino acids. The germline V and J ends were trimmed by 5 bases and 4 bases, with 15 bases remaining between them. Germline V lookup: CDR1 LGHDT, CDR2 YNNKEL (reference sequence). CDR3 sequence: CASSKFGDIYEQYF. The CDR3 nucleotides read TGTGCCAGCAGCAAATTTGGGGACATTTACGAGCAGTACTTC.

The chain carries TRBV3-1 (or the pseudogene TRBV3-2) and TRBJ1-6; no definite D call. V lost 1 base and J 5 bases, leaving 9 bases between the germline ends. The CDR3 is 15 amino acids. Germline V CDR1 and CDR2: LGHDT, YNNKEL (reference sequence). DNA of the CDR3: TGTGCCAGCAGCCAAGCCGCAGTTAATAATTCACCCCTCCACTTT. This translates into CASSQAAVNNSPLHF.

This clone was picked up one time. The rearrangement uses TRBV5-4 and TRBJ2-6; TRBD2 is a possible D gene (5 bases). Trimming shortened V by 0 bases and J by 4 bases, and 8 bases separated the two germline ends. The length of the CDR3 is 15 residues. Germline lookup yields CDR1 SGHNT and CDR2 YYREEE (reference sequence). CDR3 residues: CASSLGGDGANVLTF. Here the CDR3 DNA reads TGTGCCAGCAGCTTGGGGGGAGACGGGGCCAACGTCCTGACTTTC.

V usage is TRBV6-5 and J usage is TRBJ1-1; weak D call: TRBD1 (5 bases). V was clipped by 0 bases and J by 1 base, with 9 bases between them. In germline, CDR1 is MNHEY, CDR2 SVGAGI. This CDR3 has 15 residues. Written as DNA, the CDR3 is TGTGCCAGCAGTTACTCCTTCGGGGGGAACACTGAAGCTTTCTTT. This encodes CASSYSFGGNTEAFF.

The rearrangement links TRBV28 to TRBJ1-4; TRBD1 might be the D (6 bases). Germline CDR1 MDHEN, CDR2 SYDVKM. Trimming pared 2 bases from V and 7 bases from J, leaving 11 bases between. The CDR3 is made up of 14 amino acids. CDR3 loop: CASSLEGGGEKLFF. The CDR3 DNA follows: TGTGCCAGCAGTTTAGAGGGAGGGGGTGAAAAACTGTTTTTT.

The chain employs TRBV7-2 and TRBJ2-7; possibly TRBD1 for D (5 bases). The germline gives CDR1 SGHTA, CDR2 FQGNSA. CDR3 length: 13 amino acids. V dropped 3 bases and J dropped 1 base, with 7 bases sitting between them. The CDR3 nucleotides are TGTGCCAGCAGCTTCCGACAGTCCTACGAGCAGTACTTC. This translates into CASSFRQSYEQYF.

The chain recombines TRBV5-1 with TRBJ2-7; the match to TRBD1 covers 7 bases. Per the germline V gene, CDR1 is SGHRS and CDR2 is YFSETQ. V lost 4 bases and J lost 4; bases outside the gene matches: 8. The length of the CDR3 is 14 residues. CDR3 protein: CASSTGQVQYEQYF. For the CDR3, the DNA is TGCGCCAGCAGCACCGGACAGGTCCAATACGAGCAGTACTTC.

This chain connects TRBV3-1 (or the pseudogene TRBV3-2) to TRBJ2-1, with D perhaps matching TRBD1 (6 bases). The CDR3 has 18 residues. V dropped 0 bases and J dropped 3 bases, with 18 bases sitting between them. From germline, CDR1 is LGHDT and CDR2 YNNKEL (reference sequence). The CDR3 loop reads CASSQDPGGRGLYNEQFF. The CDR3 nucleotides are TGTGCCAGCAGCCAAGATCCCGGCGGCAGGGGCCTCTACAATGAGCAGTTCTTC.

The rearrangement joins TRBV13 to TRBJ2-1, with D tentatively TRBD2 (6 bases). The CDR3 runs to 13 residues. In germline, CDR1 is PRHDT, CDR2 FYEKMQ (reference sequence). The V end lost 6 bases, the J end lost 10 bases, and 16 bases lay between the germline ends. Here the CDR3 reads CASRRTGAGEQFF. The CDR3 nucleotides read TGTGCCAGCAGGAGAACCGGGGCGGGGGAGCAGTTCTTC.

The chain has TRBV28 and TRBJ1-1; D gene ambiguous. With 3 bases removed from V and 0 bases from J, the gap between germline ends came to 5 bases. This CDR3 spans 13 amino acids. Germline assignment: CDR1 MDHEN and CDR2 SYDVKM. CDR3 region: CASSFVLNTEAFF. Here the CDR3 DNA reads TGTGCCAGCAGTTTCGTATTGAACACTGAAGCTTTCTTT.

The CDR3 region is CAWSVSRDTEAFF. CDR3 in DNA: TGTGCCTGGAGTGTATCACGGGACACTGAAGCTTTCTTT. The chain joins TRBV30 to TRBJ1-1; no firm D call. V was pared by 0 bases and J by 3 bases, with 8 bases between. The CDR3 extends over 13 amino acids. Germline CDR1 GTSNPN, CDR2 SVGIG (reference sequence).

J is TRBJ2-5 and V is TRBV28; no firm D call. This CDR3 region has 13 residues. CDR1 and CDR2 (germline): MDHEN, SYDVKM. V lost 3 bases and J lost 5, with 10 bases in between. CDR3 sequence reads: CASSLRLGETQYF. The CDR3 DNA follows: TGTGCCAGCAGTTTGAGGCTAGGCGAGACCCAGTACTTC.

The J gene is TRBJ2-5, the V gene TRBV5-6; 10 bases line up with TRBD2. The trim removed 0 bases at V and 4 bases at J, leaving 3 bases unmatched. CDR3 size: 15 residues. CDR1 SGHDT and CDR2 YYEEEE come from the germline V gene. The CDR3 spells CASSLASSGRETQYF. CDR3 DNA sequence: TGTGCCAGCAGCTTGGCGTCTAGCGGGAGAGAGACCCAGTACTTC.

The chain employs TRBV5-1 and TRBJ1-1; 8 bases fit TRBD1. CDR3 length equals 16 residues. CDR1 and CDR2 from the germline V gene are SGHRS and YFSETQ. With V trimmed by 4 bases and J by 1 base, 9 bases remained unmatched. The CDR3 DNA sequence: TGCGCCAGCAGCGACGCAGGGGGCGCCGGGAACACTGAAGCTTTCTTT. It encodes CASSDAGGAGNTEAFF.

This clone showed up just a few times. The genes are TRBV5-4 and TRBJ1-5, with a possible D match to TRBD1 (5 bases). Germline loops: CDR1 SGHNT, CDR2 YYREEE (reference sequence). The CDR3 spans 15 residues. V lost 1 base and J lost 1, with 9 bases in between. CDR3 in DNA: TGTGCCAGCAGCTTGTGGGGGGGAAGCAATCAGCCCCAGCATTTT. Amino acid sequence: CASSLWGGSNQPQHF.

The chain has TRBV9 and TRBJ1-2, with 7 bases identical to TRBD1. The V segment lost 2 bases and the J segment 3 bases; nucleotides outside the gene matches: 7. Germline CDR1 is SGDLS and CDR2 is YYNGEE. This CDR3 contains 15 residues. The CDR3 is CASSVRRTGDYGYTF. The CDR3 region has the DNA TGTGCCAGCAGCGTTAGAAGAACAGGGGACTATGGCTACACCTTC.

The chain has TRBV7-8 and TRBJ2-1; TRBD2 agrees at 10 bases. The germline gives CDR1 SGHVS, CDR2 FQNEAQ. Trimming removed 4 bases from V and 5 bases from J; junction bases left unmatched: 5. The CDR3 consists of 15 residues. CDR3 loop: CASSSGLAANNEQFF. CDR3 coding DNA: TGTGCCAGCAGCTCAGGACTAGCGGCAAACAATGAGCAGTTCTTC.

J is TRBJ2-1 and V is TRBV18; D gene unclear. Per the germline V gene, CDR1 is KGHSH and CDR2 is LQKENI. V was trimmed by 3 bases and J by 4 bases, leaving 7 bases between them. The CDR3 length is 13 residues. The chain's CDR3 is CASSPRSYNEQFF. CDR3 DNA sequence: TGTGCCAGCTCACCTAGAAGTTACAATGAGCAGTTCTTC.

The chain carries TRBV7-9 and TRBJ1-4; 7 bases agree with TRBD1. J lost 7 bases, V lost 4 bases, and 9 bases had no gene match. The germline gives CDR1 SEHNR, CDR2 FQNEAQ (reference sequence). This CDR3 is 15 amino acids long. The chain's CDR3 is CASSSDRARGEKLFF. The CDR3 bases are TGTGCCAGCAGCTCAGACAGGGCCAGGGGTGAAAAACTGTTTTTT.

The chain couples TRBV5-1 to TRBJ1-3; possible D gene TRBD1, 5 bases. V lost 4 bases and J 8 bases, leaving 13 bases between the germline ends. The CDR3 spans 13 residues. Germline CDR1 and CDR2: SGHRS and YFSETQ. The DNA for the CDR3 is TGCGCCAGCAGCCTAGGGACGGGGGACACCATATATTTT. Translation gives CASSLGTGDTIYF.

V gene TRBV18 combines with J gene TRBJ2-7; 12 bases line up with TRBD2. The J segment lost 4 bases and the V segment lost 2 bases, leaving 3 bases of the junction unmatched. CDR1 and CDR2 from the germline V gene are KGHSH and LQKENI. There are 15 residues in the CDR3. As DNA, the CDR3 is TGTGCCAGCTCACCAGGGCTAGCGGGAGGGTACGAGCAGTACTTC. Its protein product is CASSPGLAGGYEQYF.

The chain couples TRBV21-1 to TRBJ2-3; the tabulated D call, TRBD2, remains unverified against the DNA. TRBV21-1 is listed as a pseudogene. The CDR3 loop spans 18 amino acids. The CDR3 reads CASSPCSKREGRTDTQYF. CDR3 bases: TGTGCCAGCAGCCCATGCTCTAAGCGGGAGGGGAGGACAGATACGCAGTATTTT.

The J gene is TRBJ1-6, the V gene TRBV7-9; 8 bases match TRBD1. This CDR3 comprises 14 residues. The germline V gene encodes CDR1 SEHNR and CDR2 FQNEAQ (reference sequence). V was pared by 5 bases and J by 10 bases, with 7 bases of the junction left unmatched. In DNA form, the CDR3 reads TGTGCCAGCAGCCCAACAGGGGGGGGGTCACCCCTCCACTTT. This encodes CASSPTGGGSPLHF.

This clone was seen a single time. CDR3 residues: CASSNRDSLPAGIQYF. The CDR3 DNA reads TGCGCCAGCAGCAACCGGGACAGTCTCCCGGCTGGCATTCAGTACTTC. V gene TRBV5-1 combines with J gene TRBJ2-4; 7 nucleotides line up with TRBD1. Germline V gene lookup returns CDR1 SGHRS and CDR2 YFSETQ. J was trimmed by 9 bases and V by 4 bases; bases with no gene match: 16. The CDR3 is made up of 16 amino acids. Combining the CDR3 with reference TRBV5-1 and TRBJ2-4 gives the whole variable domain KAGVTQTPRYLIKTRGQQVTLSCSPISGHRSVSWYQQTPGQGLQFLFEYFSETQRNKGNFPGRFSGRQFSNSRSEMNVSTLELGDSALYLCASSNRDSLPAGIQYFGAGTRLSVL.

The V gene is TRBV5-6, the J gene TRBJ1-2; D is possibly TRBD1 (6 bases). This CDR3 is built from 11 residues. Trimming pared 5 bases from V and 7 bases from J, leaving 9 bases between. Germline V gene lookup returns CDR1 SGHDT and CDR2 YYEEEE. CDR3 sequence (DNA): TGTGCCAGCAGGTCACAGGGTGGCTACACCTTC. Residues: CASRSQGGYTF.

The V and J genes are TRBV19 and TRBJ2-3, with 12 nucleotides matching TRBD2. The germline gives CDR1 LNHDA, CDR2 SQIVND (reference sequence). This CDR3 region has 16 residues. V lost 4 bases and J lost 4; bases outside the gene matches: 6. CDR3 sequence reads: CASSTRLAGDSDTQYF. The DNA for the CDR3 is TGTGCCAGTAGTACCAGACTAGCGGGGGATTCAGATACGCAGTATTTT.